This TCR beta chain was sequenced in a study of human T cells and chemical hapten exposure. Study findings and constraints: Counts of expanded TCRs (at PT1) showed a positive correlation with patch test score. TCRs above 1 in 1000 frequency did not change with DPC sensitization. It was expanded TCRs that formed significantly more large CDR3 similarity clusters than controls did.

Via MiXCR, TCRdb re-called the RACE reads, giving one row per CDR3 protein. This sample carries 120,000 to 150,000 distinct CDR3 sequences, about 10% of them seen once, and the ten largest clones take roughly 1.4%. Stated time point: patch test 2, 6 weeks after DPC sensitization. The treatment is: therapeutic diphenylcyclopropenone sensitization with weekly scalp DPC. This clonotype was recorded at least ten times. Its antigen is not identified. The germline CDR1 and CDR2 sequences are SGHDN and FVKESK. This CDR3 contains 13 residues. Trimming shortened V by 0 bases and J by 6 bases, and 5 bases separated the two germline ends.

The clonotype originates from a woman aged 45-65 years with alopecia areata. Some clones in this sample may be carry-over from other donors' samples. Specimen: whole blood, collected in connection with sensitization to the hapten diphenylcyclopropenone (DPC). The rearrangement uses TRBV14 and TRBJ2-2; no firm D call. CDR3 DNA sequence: TGTGCCAGCAGCCAAGATTTTTCCGGGGAGCTGTTTTTT. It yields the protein CASSQDFSGELFF.